A selection of T cell receptor beta chains follows, all from one sample in a study of CD8 T cells in Susac syndrome. TCRdb recomputed calls from the immunoSEQ multiplex PCR reads with MiXCR, one row per CDR3 protein. The table includes 95,000 to 150,000 distinct CDR3 sequences, 96% detected once. Sequenced material: CD4+ T cells from PBMCs. Receptor source: a human donor with Susac syndrome. Both conserved end residues are part of each CDR3. Fields, in order: V gene, J gene, D gene, clone size, CDR3 DNA, CDR3 protein. D genes are given only for firm matches. Size is omitted from some rows. Given values are once, few, many or a class for expanded clones.

>TRBV12-3/TRBV12-4|TRBJ2-1|TRBD2|-
TGTGCCAGCAGTAGCCTAGCGGGAGGGAGGAATGAGCAGTTCTTC
CASSSLAGGRNEQFF
>TRBV20-1|TRBJ2-5|-|-
TGCAGTGCTAGAGATCCAGGGGGGAAAGAGACCCAGTACTTC
CSARDPGGKETQYF
>TRBV29-1|TRBJ2-1|-|-
TGCAGCGCCCTTGATCCGGGACTCCTGTTCTTC
CSALDPGLLFF
>TRBV7-2|TRBJ1-5|-|-
TGTGCCAGCAGCCTCGGTGGCTACAATCAGCCCCAGCATTTT
CASSLGGYNQPQHF
>TRBV7-6|TRBJ1-3|-|-
TGTGCCAGCAGCTTATCCCGGAACTCTGGAAACACCATATATTTT
CASSLSRNSGNTIYF
>TRBV12-3/TRBV12-4|TRBJ2-3|-|-
TGTGCCAGCAGTTTTAGGGCCCATGGAGGTTCTAGCACAGATACGCAGTATTTT
CASSFRAHGGSSTDTQYF
>TRBV20-1|TRBJ1-5|-|-
TGCAGTGCTAGAGAGCAGGGGCGAGGTCAGCCCCAGCATTTT
CSAREQGRGQPQHF
>TRBV20-1|TRBJ2-5|-|few
TGCAGTGCTAGGGTTCAAGAGACCCAGTACTTC
CSARVQETQYF
>TRBV30|TRBJ2-1|TRBD1|once
TGTGCCTGGAGTAGTTCCGGGACAGGGCTGTTCTTC
CAWSSSGTGLFF
>TRBV2|TRBJ2-1|TRBD2|-
TGTGCCAGCAGTGAAGCGCTAAGCGGGAGTGAGCAGTTCTTC
CASSEALSGSEQFF
>TRBV20-1|TRBJ2-1|-|-
TGCAGTGCTAGGACGGGAGCCACCTACAATGAGCAGTTCTTC
CSARTGATYNEQFF
>TRBV28|TRBJ2-1|TRBD2|-
TGTGCCAGCAGTTTCGCGGGAGACGTCCGCAATGAGCAGTTCTTC
CASSFAGDVRNEQFF
>TRBV20-1|TRBJ2-5|TRBD2|-
TGCAGTGTCCCGACTAGCGGGAGAGAGACCCAGTACTTC
CSVPTSGRETQYF
>TRBV30|TRBJ1-3|-|-
TGTGCCTGGAAGGCTTACTTCTCTGGAAACACCATATATTTT
CAWKAYFSGNTIYF
>TRBV29-1|TRBJ1-1|-|-
TGCAGCGTTGATGTGACAGGAGGCACTGAAGCTTTCTTT
CSVDVTGGTEAFF
>TRBV7-2|TRBJ1-2|-|-
TGTGCCAGCAGACCGACGACGGGCCCCTATGGCTACACCTTC
CASRPTTGPYGYTF
>TRBV18|TRBJ1-5|-|-
TGTGCCAGCTCACCAACAGTCAATCAGCCCCAGCATTTT
CASSPTVNQPQHF
>TRBV20-1|TRBJ2-7|-|-
TGCAGTGCCGGGTCGGGTGAAATGGGATACTACGAGCAGTACTTC
CSAGSGEMGYYEQYF
>TRBV5-4|TRBJ1-2|-|-
TGTGCCAGCAGCCAAGCGGTACTGATTGGCTACACCTTC
CASSQAVLIGYTF
>TRBV18|TRBJ2-1|-|-
TGTGCCAGCTCACCATTGGCGACGGGCTACAATGAGCAGTTCTTC
CASSPLATGYNEQFF
>TRBV24-1|TRBJ2-4|TRBD1|-
TGTGCCACCAGTGACCCGACAGGGTGTAGAAACATTCAGTACTTC
CATSDPTGCRNIQYF
>TRBV6-5|TRBJ2-7|-|-
TGTGCCAGCAGGAAACCGGGGTCCTACGAGCAGTACTTC
CASRKPGSYEQYF
>TRBV5-4|TRBJ2-2|-|-
TGTGCCAGCAGCCGACTAGCGAACACCGGGGAGCTGTTTTTT
CASSRLANTGELFF
>TRBV4-1|TRBJ1-5|-|-
TGCGCCAGCAGCCAAAGCAATAGCAATCAGCCCCAGCATTTT
CASSQSNSNQPQHF
>TRBV18|TRBJ2-1|TRBD2|-
TGTGCCAGCTCACATAGCGGGAGGGCAAGCTCCTACAATGAGCAGTTCTTC
CASSHSGRASSYNEQFF
>TRBV20-1|TRBJ2-1|-|-
TGCAGTGCTAGAGTGGACAGCAACTCCTACAATGAGCAGTTCTTC
CSARVDSNSYNEQFF
>TRBV20-1|TRBJ2-1|-|-
TGCAGTGCCACACTGATGGGGGACAATGAGCAGTTCTTC
CSATLMGDNEQFF
>TRBV2|TRBJ1-5|-|-
TGTGCCAGCAGTCTCACCCGGGGGGTCAAACAGCCCCAGCATTTT
CASSLTRGVKQPQHF
>TRBV19|TRBJ1-5|-|-
TGTGCCAGTAGTATAACAGGTAGGGGAGACAATCAGCCCCAGCATTTT
CASSITGRGDNQPQHF
>TRBV20-1|TRBJ2-3|TRBD1|-
TGCAGTGCTAGTCGGACAGGGGGCTCAGATACGCAGTATTTT
CSASRTGGSDTQYF
>TRBV18|TRBJ1-1|-|-
TGTGCCAGCTCACCGAAGGGGAACACTGAAGCTTTCTTT
CASSPKGNTEAFF
>TRBV27|TRBJ1-2|-|-
TGTGCCAGCAGGGATAACTATGGCTACACCTTC
CASRDNYGYTF
>TRBV20-1|TRBJ2-5|-|once
TGCAGTGCTAAGACCCCGGAGACCCAGTACTTC
CSAKTPETQYF
>TRBV4-1|TRBJ2-7|TRBD2|-
TGCGCCAGCAGGCAGGGGACTAGCGGGAACGAGCAGTACTTC
CASRQGTSGNEQYF
>TRBV7-2|TRBJ2-7|-|-
TGTGCCAGCAGCTTAACGGCGGGAAGCGAGCAGTACTTC
CASSLTAGSEQYF
>TRBV7-9|TRBJ1-5|TRBD1|-
TGTGCCAGCAGCATCGACAGGGTCGGGGAGCCCCAGCATTTT
CASSIDRVGEPQHF
>TRBV20-1|TRBJ2-7|-|-
TGCAGTGCTTATACAGGGCAGGGTTACGAGCAGTACTTC
CSAYTGQGYEQYF
>TRBV28|TRBJ2-7|TRBD2|-
TGTGCCAGCAGGCCTCGTGTTGGGAGGGACTCCTACGAGCAGTACTTC
CASRPRVGRDSYEQYF
>TRBV5-1|TRBJ2-2|TRBD1|-
TGCGCCAGCAGCTTCACCGGGACAGGGATTCCGAACACCGGGGAGCTGTTTTTT
CASSFTGTGIPNTGELFF
>TRBV30|TRBJ2-4|-|-
TGTGCCTGGAGTGTACCCAAAAACATTCAGTACTTC
CAWSVPKNIQYF
>TRBV19|TRBJ2-6|-|-
TGTGCCAGTAGTCCACCCGGGGCTGGGGCCAACGTCCTGACTTTC
CASSPPGAGANVLTF
>TRBV14|TRBJ1-1|-|-
TGTGCCAGCAGCCAGCGACAGAAGACTGAAGCTTTCTTT
CASSQRQKTEAFF
>TRBV5-1|TRBJ2-4|TRBD1|once
TGCGCCAGCACCTTCAGTGGGACAGGGGGCGGCGGAAACATTCAGTACTTC
CASTFSGTGGGGNIQYF
>TRBV20-1|TRBJ2-1|-|-
TGCAGTGCCAATTCGGACTCTATCGCTTCCGAGCAGTTCTTC
CSANSDSIASEQFF
>TRBV19|TRBJ2-5|-|-
TGTGCCAGTAGTATAGCGGAGGGGAGAGAGACCCAGTACTTC
CASSIAEGRETQYF
>TRBV11-2|TRBJ2-5|-|-
TGTGCCAGCAGCTCGACCCAGGGGCAAGAGACCCAGTACTTC
CASSSTQGQETQYF